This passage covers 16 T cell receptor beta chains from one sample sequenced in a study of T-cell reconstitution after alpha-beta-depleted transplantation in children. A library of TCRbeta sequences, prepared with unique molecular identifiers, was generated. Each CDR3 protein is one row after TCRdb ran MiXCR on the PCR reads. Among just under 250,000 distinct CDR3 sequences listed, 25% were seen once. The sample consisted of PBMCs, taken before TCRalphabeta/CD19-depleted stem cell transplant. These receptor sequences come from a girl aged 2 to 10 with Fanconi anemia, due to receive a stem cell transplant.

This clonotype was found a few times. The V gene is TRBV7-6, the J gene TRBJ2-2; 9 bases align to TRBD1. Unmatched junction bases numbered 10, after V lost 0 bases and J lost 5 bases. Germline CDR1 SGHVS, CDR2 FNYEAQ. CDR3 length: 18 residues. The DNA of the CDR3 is TGTGCCAGCAGCTTAGCGCTCTCGGGACAGGGCGTAACCGGGGAGCTGTTTTTT. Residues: CASSLALSGQGVTGELFF.

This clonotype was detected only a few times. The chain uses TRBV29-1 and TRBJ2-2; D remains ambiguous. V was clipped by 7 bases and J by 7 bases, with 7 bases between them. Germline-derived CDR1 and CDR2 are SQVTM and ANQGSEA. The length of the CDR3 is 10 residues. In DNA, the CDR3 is TGCAGCGGGTGGGGCGGGGAGCTGTTTTTT. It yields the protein CSGWGGELFF.

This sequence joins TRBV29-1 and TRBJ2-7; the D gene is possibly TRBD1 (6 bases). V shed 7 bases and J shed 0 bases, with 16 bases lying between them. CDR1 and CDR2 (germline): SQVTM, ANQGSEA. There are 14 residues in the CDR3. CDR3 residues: CSAAGTPRSYEQYF. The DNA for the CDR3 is TGCAGCGCCGCCGGGACACCCCGCTCCTACGAGCAGTACTTC.

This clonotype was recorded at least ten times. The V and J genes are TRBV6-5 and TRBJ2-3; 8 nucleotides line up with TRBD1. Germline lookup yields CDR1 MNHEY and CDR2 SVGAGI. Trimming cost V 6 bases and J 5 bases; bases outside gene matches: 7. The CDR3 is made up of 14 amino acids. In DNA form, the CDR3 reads TGTGCCAGCAGCATCACAGGGGGGATAGATACGCAGTATTTT. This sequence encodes CASSITGGIDTQYF.

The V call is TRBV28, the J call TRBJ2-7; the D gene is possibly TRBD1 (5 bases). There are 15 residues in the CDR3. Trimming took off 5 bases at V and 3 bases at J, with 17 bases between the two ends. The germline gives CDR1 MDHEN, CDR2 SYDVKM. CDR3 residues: CASSPQGYSNYEQYF. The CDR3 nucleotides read TGTGCCAGCAGTCCTCAGGGATACAGTAACTACGAGCAGTACTTC.

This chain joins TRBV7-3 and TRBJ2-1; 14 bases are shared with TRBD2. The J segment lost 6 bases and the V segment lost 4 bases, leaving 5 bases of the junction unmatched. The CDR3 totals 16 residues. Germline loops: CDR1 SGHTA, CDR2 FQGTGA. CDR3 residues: CASSSQGLAGVNEQFF. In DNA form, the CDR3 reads TGTGCCAGCAGCTCCCAGGGACTAGCGGGAGTCAATGAGCAGTTCTTC.

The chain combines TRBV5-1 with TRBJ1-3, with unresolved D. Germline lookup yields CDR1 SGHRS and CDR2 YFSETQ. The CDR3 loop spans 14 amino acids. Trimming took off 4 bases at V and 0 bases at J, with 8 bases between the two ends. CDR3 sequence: CASSPANSGNTIYF. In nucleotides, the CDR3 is TGCGCCAGCAGCCCTGCCAACTCTGGAAACACCATATATTTT.

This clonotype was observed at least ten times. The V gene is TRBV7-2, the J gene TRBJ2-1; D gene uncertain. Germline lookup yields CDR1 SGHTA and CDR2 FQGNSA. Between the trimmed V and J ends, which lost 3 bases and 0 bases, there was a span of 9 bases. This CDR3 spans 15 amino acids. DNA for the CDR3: TGTGCCAGCAGCTTGGCGGTTAGCTCCTACAATGAGCAGTTCTTC. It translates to CASSLAVSSYNEQFF. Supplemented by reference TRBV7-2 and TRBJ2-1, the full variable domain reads GAGVSQSPSNKVTEKGKDVELRCDPISGHTALYWYRQSLGQGLEFLIYFQGNSAPDKSGLPSDRFSAERTGGSVSTLTIQRTQQEDSAVYLCASSLAVSSYNEQFFGPGTRLTVL.

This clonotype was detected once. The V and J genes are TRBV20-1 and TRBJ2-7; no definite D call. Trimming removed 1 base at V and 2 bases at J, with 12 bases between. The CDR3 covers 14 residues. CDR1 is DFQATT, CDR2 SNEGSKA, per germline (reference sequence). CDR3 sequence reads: CSARGEPETYEQYF. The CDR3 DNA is TGCAGTGCTAGAGGAGAACCCGAGACCTACGAGCAGTACTTC.

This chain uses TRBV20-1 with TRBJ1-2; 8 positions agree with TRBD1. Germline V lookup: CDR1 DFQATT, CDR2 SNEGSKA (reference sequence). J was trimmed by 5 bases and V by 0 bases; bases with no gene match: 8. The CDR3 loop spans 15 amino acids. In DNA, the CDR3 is TGCAGTGCTAGAGAGTCAGGGGGCGGGGGTTATGGCTACACCTTC. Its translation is CSARESGGGGYGYTF.

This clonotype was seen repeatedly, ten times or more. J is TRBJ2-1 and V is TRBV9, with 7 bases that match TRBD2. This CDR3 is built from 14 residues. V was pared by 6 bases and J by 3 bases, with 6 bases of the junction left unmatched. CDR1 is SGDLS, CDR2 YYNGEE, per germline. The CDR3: CASTLSGDYNEQFF. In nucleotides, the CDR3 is TGTGCCAGCACCCTAAGCGGGGACTACAATGAGCAGTTCTTC.

The CDR3 nucleotides read TGTGCCAGCAGTTTTTCCCCTAGCGAGTTCACAGATACGCAGTATTTT. Translating gives CASSFSPSEFTDTQYF. The chain is built from TRBV12-3 or TRBV12-4 and TRBJ2-3; perhaps TRBD2 as D (6 bases). Trimming removed 3 bases at V and 2 bases at J, with 15 bases between. This CDR3 contains 16 residues.

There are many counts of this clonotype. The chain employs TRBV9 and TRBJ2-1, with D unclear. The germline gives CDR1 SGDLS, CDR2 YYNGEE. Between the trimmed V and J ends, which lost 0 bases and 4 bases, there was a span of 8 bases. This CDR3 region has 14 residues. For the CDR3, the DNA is TGTGCCAGCAGCGTAGGGGGTGCATACAATGAGCAGTTCTTC. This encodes CASSVGGAYNEQFF.

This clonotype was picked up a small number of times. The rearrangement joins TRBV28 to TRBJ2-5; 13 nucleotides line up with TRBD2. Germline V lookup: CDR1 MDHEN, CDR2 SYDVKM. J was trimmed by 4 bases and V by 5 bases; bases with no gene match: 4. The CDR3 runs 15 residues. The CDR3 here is CASSPRLAGGETQYF. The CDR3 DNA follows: TGTGCCAGCAGTCCCCGACTAGCGGGAGGAGAGACCCAGTACTTC.

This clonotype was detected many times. CDR3 nucleotides: TGCAGCGTTGAACAGACAGGTCCTAACGAGCAGTACTTC. It encodes CSVEQTGPNEQYF. J is TRBJ2-7 and V is TRBV29-1, with a weak D call TRBD1 (6 bases). Germline V gene lookup returns CDR1 SQVTM and CDR2 ANQGSEA. V lost 2 bases and J lost 5, with 13 bases in between. This CDR3 region has 13 residues.

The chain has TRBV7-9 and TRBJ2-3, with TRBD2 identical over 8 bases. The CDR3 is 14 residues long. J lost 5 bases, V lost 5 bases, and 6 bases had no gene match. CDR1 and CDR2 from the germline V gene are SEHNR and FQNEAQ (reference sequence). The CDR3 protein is CASSVGGAEDTQYF. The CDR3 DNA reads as TGTGCCAGCAGCGTCGGGGGGGCAGAAGATACGCAGTATTTT.